A single sample is the source of the 7 T cell receptor beta chains below, sequenced in a study of a mutant IDH1 vaccine in newly diagnosed glioma. The repertoire was sequenced with immunoSEQ multiplex PCR; TCRdb's copy has only in-frame clones and lacks some. This sample has around 130,000 clones, with 80% found just once. Time point of the sample: week 11, during vaccination. The investigators gave 300 ug of mutant IDH1 20-mer peptide in each vaccine dose, together with topical imiquimod. These receptors' antigens are unknown. Sequencing was performed on PBMCs, taken from a glioma patient whose treatment included an IDH1 peptide vaccine. These TCRs come from a man aged 40-55 years with glioma.

CDR3 sequence reads: CASSQSTSCPRLCEQYF. As DNA, the CDR3 is TGCGCCAGCAGTCAATCTACTAGCTGCCCTCGGTTATGTGAGCAGTACTTC. The V call is TRBV23-1, the J call TRBJ2-7; perhaps TRBD2 as D (6 bases). TRBV23-1 is given ORF status, its function remaining uncertain. The V end lost 0 bases, the J end lost 7 bases, and 22 bases lay between the germline ends. CDR3 size: 17 residues.

The chain joins TRBV7-2 to TRBJ2-7; TRBD2 might be the D (5 bases). Germline assignment: CDR1 SGHTA and CDR2 FQGNSA. CDR3 size: 14 residues. Trimming took 5 bases from V and 0 from J, leaving 11 bases between them. CDR3 protein: CASSADLSSYEQYF. The CDR3, as DNA: TGTGCCAGCAGCGCGGACTTGAGCTCCTACGAGCAGTACTTC.

The genes are TRBV6-4 and TRBJ1-6, with D perhaps TRBD1 (6 bases). From germline, CDR1 is MRHNA and CDR2 SNTAGT. The ends were cut back, 4 bases at V and 0 bases at J, with 16 bases in the middle. The CDR3 extends over 18 amino acids. This CDR3 reads CASSALGASSSYNSPLHF. The DNA of the CDR3 is TGTGCCAGCAGTGCCCTGGGGGCCTCCAGCTCCTATAATTCACCCCTCCACTTT.

The rearrangement links TRBV15 to TRBJ1-5; D not certain. This CDR3 region has 12 residues. Trimming pared 0 bases from V and 6 bases from J, leaving 3 bases between. Germline CDR1 is LNHNV and CDR2 is YYDKDF (reference sequence). Written as DNA, the CDR3 is TGTGCCACCAGCAGAGAGGCTCAGCCCCAGCATTTT. This gives the protein CATSREAQPQHF.

This chain connects TRBV9 to TRBJ2-1; D not resolved. In germline, CDR1 is SGDLS, CDR2 YYNGEE. V dropped 5 bases and J dropped 6 bases, with 12 bases sitting between them. The CDR3 consists of 13 residues. CDR3 residues: CASSREFTNEQFF. Here the CDR3 DNA reads TGTGCCAGCAGTCGTGAATTTACCAATGAGCAGTTCTTC.

The rearrangement joins TRBV4-3 to TRBJ2-5; D is unresolved. Germline CDR1 LGHNA, CDR2 YSLEER. The CDR3 extends over 15 amino acids. Between the trimmed V and J ends, which lost 0 bases and 5 bases, there was a span of 13 bases. The CDR3 sequence: CASSQDRGSGETQYF. For the CDR3, the DNA is TGCGCCAGCAGCCAAGATCGTGGGTCTGGGGAGACCCAGTACTTC.

The chain links TRBV30 to TRBJ1-4; D possibly corresponds to TRBD1 (6 bases). The CDR3 covers 15 residues. Between the trimmed V and J ends, which lost 2 bases and 0 bases, there was a span of 10 bases. Germline CDR1 GTSNPN, CDR2 SVGIG (reference sequence). DNA for the CDR3: TGTGCCTGGAGTACGGGACACCCAACTAATGAAAAACTGTTTTTT. Its translation: CAWSTGHPTNEKLFF.